Shown below are 29 T cell receptor beta chains from a single sample sequenced in a study of cytomegalovirus exposure and HLA in healthy donors. TCRdb keeps only in-frame clones here, not all; method: immunoSEQ multiplex PCR. Of about 150,000 clones listed, approximately 86% were seen once; the top ten hold 20% to 25%. The sequenced sample was PBMCs. These receptors came from a man between 18 and 35 years old in good health and CMV-seropositive.

This clone was seen just once. This rearrangement joins TRBV19 to TRBJ1-1; 10 nucleotides match TRBD1. Trimming at V came to 3 bases and at J to 0 bases, leaving 7 bases not matched to a gene. This CDR3 contains 17 residues. The germline gives CDR1 LNHDA, CDR2 SQIVND (reference sequence). The DNA for the CDR3 is TGTGCCAGTAGTATCCCGGGGACAGGGGTGATGAACACTGAAGCTTTCTTT. It yields the protein CASSIPGTGVMNTEAFF.

V is TRBV20-1 and J is TRBJ2-5; D gene ambiguous. V was pared by 2 bases and J by 5 bases, with 6 bases between. The CDR3 length is 11 residues. CDR1 DFQATT and CDR2 SNEGSKA come from the germline V gene (reference sequence). This chain's CDR3 is CSARSLETQYF. The CDR3 DNA follows: TGCAGTGCTAGATCTCTGGAGACCCAGTACTTC.

The chain recombines TRBV4-3 with TRBJ2-5, with D possibly being TRBD2 (6 bases). The V gene's germline CDR1 is LGHNA and CDR2 YSLEER. V lost 0 bases to trimming and J lost 1 base, with 12 bases between them. This CDR3 is 16 amino acids long. CDR3 in DNA: TGCGCCAGCAGCCAAGATATATCGGGACTCCAAGAGACCCAGTACTTC. It encodes CASSQDISGLQETQYF.

This chain links TRBV30 with TRBJ1-5; D may be TRBD1 (6 bases). V was clipped by 5 bases and J by 5 bases, with 25 bases between them. CDR3 length: 17 amino acids. Germline assignment: CDR1 GTSNPN and CDR2 SVGIG (reference sequence). The CDR3 sequence is CAWPRKCDRSPHQPQHF. In nucleotides, the CDR3 is TGTGCCTGGCCACGGAAATGTGACAGGTCTCCCCATCAGCCCCAGCATTTT.

The genes are TRBV7-9 and TRBJ1-1; D perhaps matches TRBD1 (6 bases). Germline values: CDR1 SEHNR, CDR2 FQNEAQ (reference sequence). The CDR3 is 12 amino acids. V lost 5 bases, J lost 6 bases, and 10 bases lay in between. Here the CDR3 DNA reads TGTGCCAGCAGCCTACAGGGCTCTGAAGCTTTCTTT. Protein sequence: CASSLQGSEAFF.

The table lists this clone with a count of one. The chain uses TRBV5-6 and TRBJ1-3, with 8 bases aligning to TRBD1. The germline V gene encodes CDR1 SGHDT and CDR2 YYEEEE. The CDR3 has 15 residues. Germline trimming cut 3 bases from V and 3 bases from J; bases unmatched to any gene: 5. The CDR3 here is CASSSDRGNGNTIYF. In nucleotides, the CDR3 is TGTGCCAGCAGCTCCGACAGGGGTAATGGAAACACCATATATTTT. The full variable domain, its missing parts supplied by reference TRBV5-6 and TRBJ1-3, is DAGVTQSPTHLIKTRGQQVTLRCSPKSGHDTVSWYQQALGQGPQFIFQYYEEEERQRGNFPDRFSGHQFPNYSSELNVNALLLGDSALYLCASSSDRGNGNTIYFGEGSWLTVV.

The rearrangement joins TRBV7-9 to TRBJ1-1; 8 bases fit TRBD1. Trimming at V came to 5 bases and at J to 5 bases, leaving 10 bases not matched to a gene. The CDR3 consists of 15 residues. Per the germline V gene, CDR1 is SEHNR and CDR2 is FQNEAQ (reference sequence). CDR3 sequence reads: CASSRGDRMGTEAFF. CDR3 DNA: TGTGCCAGCAGCCGGGGGGACAGGATGGGAACTGAAGCTTTCTTT. The full variable domain, its missing parts supplied by reference TRBV7-9 and TRBJ1-1, is DTGVSQNPRHKITKRGQNVTFRCDPISEHNRLYWYRQTLGQGPEFLTYFQNEAQLEKSRLLSDRFSAERPKGSFSTLEIQRTEQGDSAMYLCASSRGDRMGTEAFFGQGTRLTVV.

The chain couples TRBV2 to TRBJ2-3; the D is unclear. Germline V gene lookup returns CDR1 SNHLY and CDR2 FYNNEI. The germline V and J ends were trimmed by 1 base and 5 bases, with 10 bases remaining between them. The CDR3 contains 14 residues. The CDR3 DNA is TGTGCCAGCAGTGAAGGAGAGGAGAGAGATACGCAGTATTTT. This encodes CASSEGEERDTQYF.

This clone has just one count. This sequence joins TRBV5-6 and TRBJ2-7, with D tentatively TRBD2 (6 bases). The CDR3 runs 17 residues. Germline CDR1 and CDR2: SGHDT and YYEEEE. Trimming cost V 2 bases and J 1 base, with 19 bases left between them. The CDR3 nucleotides read TGTGCCAGCAGCTTATGGGGGGTCGGGACGAGGTCCTACGAGCAGTACTTC. Translating it yields CASSLWGVGTRSYEQYF.

The chain couples TRBV6-5 to TRBJ2-7; 9 bases are a match to TRBD2. Germline-derived CDR1 and CDR2 are MNHEY and SVGAGI. CDR3 length: 15 residues. The V gene end was trimmed by 4 bases and the J gene end by 8 bases; junction bases not matched to a gene: 12. As DNA, the CDR3 is TGTGCCAGCAGTTCCCTAGCGGGGCGCCGGATACAGCAGTACTTC. Its translation: CASSSLAGRRIQQYF.

This clone was recorded only once. The chain joins TRBV5-1 to TRBJ2-4; D is perhaps TRBD2 (5 bases). This CDR3 is built from 15 residues. The V end lost 2 bases, the J end lost 2 bases, and 11 bases lay between the germline ends. The germline CDR1 and CDR2 sequences are SGHRS and YFSETQ. This CDR3 is CASSFDSASKNIQYF. CDR3 DNA sequence: TGCGCCAGCAGCTTCGATAGCGCATCCAAAAACATTCAGTACTTC.

The chain combines TRBV30 with TRBJ2-3; the D gene is possibly TRBD2 (6 bases). There are 15 residues in the CDR3. V was cut by 0 bases and J by 4 bases, with 14 bases left in between. Germline V gene sequence: CDR1 GTSNPN, CDR2 SVGIG (reference sequence). The CDR3 region has the DNA TGTGCCTGGAGTGTTGCGGGATCGATGCCAGATACGCAGTATTTT. It specifies CAWSVAGSMPDTQYF. The full variable domain, its missing parts supplied by reference TRBV30 and TRBJ2-3, is SQTIHQWPATLVQPVGSPLSLECTVEGTSNPNLYWYRQAAGRGLQLLFYSVGIGQISSEVPQNLSASRPQDRQFILSSKKLLLSDSGFYLCAWSVAGSMPDTQYFGPGTRLTVL.

The V gene is TRBV6-5, the J gene TRBJ1-2; 7 nucleotides agree with TRBD1. From germline, CDR1 is MNHEY and CDR2 SVGAGI. The CDR3 is 14 residues long. Germline trimming cut 8 bases from V and 2 bases from J; bases unmatched to any gene: 8. CDR3 sequence (DNA): TGTGCCAGCCGCCGGACAGGCTCCAACTATGGCTACACCTTC. Amino acids: CASRRTGSNYGYTF.

Of note for this clone: This may arise from a read error, as a much more abundant clone is one base away. The chain is built from TRBV6-5 and TRBJ2-7; 8 bases line up with TRBD1. Germline V gives CDR1 MNHEY, CDR2 SVGAGI. The CDR3 runs to 13 residues. With V trimmed by 4 bases and J by 3 bases, 2 bases remained unmatched. CDR3 DNA: TGTGCCAGCAGTTTCGGGACAGGCTACGAGCAGTACTTC. As protein: CASSFGTGYEQYF.

The V gene is TRBV19, the J gene TRBJ1-6, with 8 bases fitting TRBD1. CDR1 and CDR2 (germline): LNHDA, SQIVND (reference sequence). The CDR3 spans 17 residues. The V gene end was trimmed by 6 bases and the J gene end by 6 bases; junction bases not matched to a gene: 13. CDR3 in amino acids: CASRSLGQGVVNSPLHF. CDR3 nucleotides: TGTGCCAGTAGATCCCTTGGACAGGGAGTCGTTAATTCACCCCTCCACTTT.

The gene calls are TRBV6-4 and TRBJ2-1, with 8 bases aligning to TRBD2. The CDR3 has 17 residues. Trimming at V came to 6 bases and at J to 0 bases, leaving 10 bases not matched to a gene. Germline CDR1 reads MRHNA; CDR2 reads SNTAGT. For the CDR3, the DNA is TGTGCCAGCAGCCGATCGGCGGGAGGCATCTCCTACAATGAGCAGTTCTTC. This encodes CASSRSAGGISYNEQFF.

The chain couples TRBV11-2 to TRBJ1-6; 7 nucleotides line up with TRBD1. Trimming at V came to 5 bases and at J to 6 bases, leaving 4 bases not matched to a gene. Germline lookup yields CDR1 SGHAT and CDR2 FQNNGV. The CDR3 length is 14 residues. Here the CDR3 DNA reads TGTGCCAGCAGCCCAGGGACAGCTAATTCACCCCTCCACTTT. It is translated as CASSPGTANSPLHF.

The chain employs TRBV6-5 and TRBJ2-1, with 7 bases that match TRBD2. Unmatched junction bases numbered 10, after V lost 5 bases and J lost 6 bases. Germline-derived CDR1 and CDR2 are MNHEY and SVGAGI. The CDR3 length is 15 residues. As DNA, the CDR3 is TGTGCCAGCAGTCCCGGACTAGTCGGGAGCAATGAGCAGTTCTTC. It yields the protein CASSPGLVGSNEQFF.

The genes are TRBV7-2 and TRBJ2-1, with TRBD2 identical over 7 bases. V lost 1 base to trimming and J lost 0 bases; unmatched junction nucleotides: 9. Germline V gives CDR1 SGHTA, CDR2 FQGNSA. The CDR3 extends over 18 amino acids. CDR3 in DNA: TGTGCCAGCAGCTTAGTGGGGGGGTACTTAAGCTCCTACAATGAGCAGTTCTTC. Amino acid sequence: CASSLVGGYLSSYNEQFF.

The chain recombines TRBV9 with TRBJ2-4, with a tentative D call TRBD1 (6 bases). CDR3 length: 16 amino acids. V was shortened by 2 bases and J by 5 bases, with 17 bases between the two germline ends. The germline gives CDR1 SGDLS, CDR2 YYNGEE. The CDR3 protein is CASSVVPTGSENIQYF. DNA of the CDR3: TGTGCCAGCAGCGTCGTCCCTACAGGGAGTGAAAACATTCAGTACTTC.

This clone has a handful of counts. The rearrangement uses TRBV30 and TRBJ2-7; TRBD2 might be the D (6 bases). This CDR3 region has 14 residues. Trimming cost V 0 bases and J 3 bases, with 12 bases left between them. CDR1 and CDR2 (germline): GTSNPN, SVGIG (reference sequence). This chain's CDR3 is CAWSVGAGYYEQYF. CDR3 DNA sequence: TGTGCCTGGAGTGTAGGAGCGGGCTACTACGAGCAGTACTTC.

The V call is TRBV30, the J call TRBJ2-2; D is uncertain. CDR1 and CDR2 (germline): GTSNPN, SVGIG (reference sequence). V lost 7 bases, J lost 5 bases, and 11 bases lay in between. The CDR3 consists of 12 residues. The CDR3 reads CAYRHSTGELFF. CDR3 DNA sequence: TGTGCCTACCGTCACAGTACCGGGGAGCTGTTTTTT.

The chain combines TRBV11-3 with TRBJ1-5; D is undetermined. CDR3 length equals 16 residues. Germline V gives CDR1 SGHNT, CDR2 YENEEA. The V and J ends lost 5 bases and 8 bases respectively, with 22 bases between them. This CDR3 is CASSPRPRCREEPQHF. In DNA form, the CDR3 reads TGTGCCAGCAGCCCACGGCCCCGGTGCCGCGAGGAGCCCCAGCATTTT.

This clone was observed a single time. J is TRBJ1-5 and V is TRBV29-1, with TRBD1 as a possible D gene (5 bases). The CDR3 length is 12 residues. V lost 8 bases and J 5 bases, leaving 13 bases between the germline ends. Germline lookup yields CDR1 SQVTM and CDR2 ANQGSEA. The DNA for the CDR3 is TGCAGCCTGGGGCAGAGCGATCAGCCCCAGCATTTT. Translating it yields CSLGQSDQPQHF. Supplemented by reference TRBV29-1 and TRBJ1-5, the full variable domain reads SAVISQKPSRDICQRGTSLTIQCQVDSQVTMMFWYRQQPGQSLTLIATANQGSEATYESGFVIDKFPISRPNLTFSTLTVSNMSPEDSSIYLCSLGQSDQPQHFGDGTRLSIL.

For the CDR3, the DNA is TGTGCCAGCAGCTTAGCGACAGGGGCCGCTGGAAGTAGCGGCTACACCTTC. Encoded protein: CASSLATGAAGSSGYTF. The chain couples TRBV7-2 to TRBJ1-2; 8 nucleotides line up with TRBD1. Germline V gene data show CDR1 as SGHTA and CDR2 as FQGNSA. V lost 0 bases, J lost 8 bases, and 14 bases stayed unmatched. The CDR3 consists of 17 residues. Variable domain in full (rest from reference TRBV7-2 and TRBJ1-2): GAGVSQSPSNKVTEKGKDVELRCDPISGHTALYWYRQSLGQGLEFLIYFQGNSAPDKSGLPSDRFSAERTGGSVSTLTIQRTQQEDSAVYLCASSLATGAAGSSGYTFGSGTRLTVV.

The chain uses TRBV18 and TRBJ1-3, with 10 bases that match TRBD1. The junction had 2 bases not matched to a gene; V was cut back by 3 bases and J by 0 bases. The CDR3 is 16 amino acids. From germline, CDR1 is KGHSH and CDR2 LQKENI. The CDR3 nucleotides are TGTGCCAGCTCACCGGGACAGGGGATCTCTGGAAACACCATATATTTT. Protein: CASSPGQGISGNTIYF.

The J gene is TRBJ2-2, the V gene TRBV19, with 9 bases matching TRBD1. Germline V gene data show CDR1 as LNHDA and CDR2 as SQIVND (reference sequence). The V gene end was trimmed by 10 bases and the J gene end by 6 bases; junction bases not matched to a gene: 12. CDR3 size: 15 residues. CDR3 DNA: TGTGCCACCAAACAGGGGGCGCTGGGCGCCGGGGAGCTGTTTTTT. This sequence encodes CATKQGALGAGELFF.

The CDR3 nucleotides read TGTGCCAGCAGTCGTCTAGCGGACTCCTACGAGCAGTACTTC. This translates into CASSRLADSYEQYF. The chain combines TRBV13 with TRBJ2-7, with TRBD2 matching over 7 bases. Germline V gives CDR1 PRHDT, CDR2 FYEKMQ (reference sequence). The CDR3 is 14 residues long. V was pared by 6 bases and J by 0 bases, with 5 bases of the junction left unmatched.

V and J are TRBV5-1 and TRBJ1-6, with no clear D. The CDR3 consists of 18 residues. With 5 bases removed from V and 0 bases from J, the gap between germline ends came to 18 bases. Germline V gives CDR1 SGHRS, CDR2 YFSETQ. The CDR3 nucleotides read TGCGCCAGCAGTCCCACCCCGGGTCGGAGCTCCTATAATTCACCCCTCCACTTT. Residues: CASSPTPGRSSYNSPLHF.